The next 26 T cell receptor beta chains were all read from a single sample in a study of blood T cell repertoires in COVID-19. The method was immunoSEQ multiplex PCR; TCRdb's version includes in-frame clones alone and lacks a portion of them. Counted here are over 350,000 clones, 85% to 90% occurring once; the ten biggest clones make up approximately 1.2%. The sequencing sample was made of PBMCs or T cells enriched from blood (not recorded which). The source is a woman between 18 and 29 years old who had recovered from COVID-19.

In the case of this clone: Other DNA sequences from this sample encode an identical CDR3 as well. The V and J genes are TRBV5-4 and TRBJ1-1; D uncertain. The CDR3 has 13 amino acids. Germline CDR1 and CDR2: SGHNT and YYREEE (reference sequence). The V gene lost 1 base and the J gene lost 1 base, with 5 bases spanning the gap. CDR3 sequence (DNA): TGTGCCAGCAGCTTGACCGGGAACACTGAAGCTTTCTTT. This translates into CASSLTGNTEAFF.

V usage is TRBV6-5 and J usage is TRBJ2-7; 7 bases line up with TRBD1. Per germline, CDR1 MNHEY and CDR2 SVGAGI. The V segment lost 8 bases and the J segment 0 bases; nucleotides outside the gene matches: 4. The CDR3 spans 13 residues. CDR3 region: CASGHRGSYEQYF. The DNA of the CDR3 is TGTGCCAGCGGACACAGGGGCTCCTACGAGCAGTACTTC.

V is TRBV9 and J is TRBJ2-7, with D perhaps TRBD2 (6 bases). The germline V gene encodes CDR1 SGDLS and CDR2 YYNGEE. V was clipped by 4 bases and J by 2 bases, with 13 bases between them. The CDR3 has 14 residues. The CDR3 is CASSPRLEPYEQYF. The CDR3 DNA is TGTGCCAGCAGCCCGAGACTAGAACCCTACGAGCAGTACTTC. Drawing the rest from reference TRBV9 and TRBJ2-7, the complete variable domain is DSGVTQTPKHLITATGQRVTLRCSPRSGDLSVYWYQQSLDQGLQFLIQYYNGEERAKGNILERFSAQQFPDLHSELNLSSLELGDSALYFCASSPRLEPYEQYFGPGTRLTVT.

V is TRBV6-1 and J is TRBJ2-7; no clear D. Trimming pared 2 bases from V and 2 bases from J, leaving 4 bases between. Germline V gene data show CDR1 as MNHNS and CDR2 as SASEGT. CDR3 length equals 12 residues. The CDR3 nucleotides are TGTGCCAGCAGTGAAATAACCTACGAGCAGTACTTC. This translates into CASSEITYEQYF.

The chain couples TRBV6-6 to TRBJ1-4, with a possible D match to TRBD1 (5 bases). V lost 7 bases, J lost 5 bases, and 14 bases lay in between. The CDR3 spans 14 residues. CDR1 MNHNY and CDR2 SVGAGI come from the germline V gene (reference sequence). CDR3 coding DNA: TGTGCCAGCACCTACCGCGGGGGAAATGAAAAACTGTTTTTT. Protein: CASTYRGGNEKLFF.

This clone was counted between two and nine times. This chain links TRBV10-3 with TRBJ1-2, with D unclear. The CDR3 is made up of 12 amino acids. V lost 2 bases, J lost 6 bases, and 7 bases lay in between. Germline CDR1 reads ENHRY; CDR2 reads SYGVKD. The CDR3 is CAISEQGDGYTF. The CDR3, as DNA: TGTGCCATCAGTGAGCAAGGAGATGGCTACACCTTC.

The chain combines TRBV5-1 with TRBJ1-1; 8 positions match TRBD1. The CDR3 has 14 amino acids. The trim removed 3 bases at V and 4 bases at J, leaving 5 bases unmatched. Germline CDR1 reads SGHRS; CDR2 reads YFSETQ. CDR3 in DNA: TGCGCCAGCAGCTCAGGGGGCCAGCTCACTGAAGCTTTCTTT. Protein: CASSSGGQLTEAFF. Together with reference TRBV5-1 and TRBJ1-1, the CDR3 gives the full variable domain: KAGVTQTPRYLIKTRGQQVTLSCSPISGHRSVSWYQQTPGQGLQFLFEYFSETQRNKGNFPGRFSGRQFSNSRSEMNVSTLELGDSALYLCASSSGGQLTEAFFGQGTRLTVV.

This clone came up a few times. The chain couples TRBV5-4 to TRBJ2-7, with 7 bases that match TRBD1. The ends lost 4 bases at V and 2 bases at J; junction bases unmatched: 3. The CDR3 contains 13 residues. Germline V lookup: CDR1 SGHNT, CDR2 YYREEE (reference sequence). CDR3 coding DNA: TGTGCCAGCAGCGCCGGACAGGCCTACGAGCAGTACTTC. Residues: CASSAGQAYEQYF.

The gene calls are TRBV7-2 and TRBJ2-2; no clear D. This CDR3 has 15 residues. V lost 3 bases, J lost 0 bases, and 8 bases lay in between. CDR1 SGHTA and CDR2 FQGNSA come from the germline V gene. The CDR3, as DNA: TGTGCCAGCAGCTTTACTCCTTCGAACACCGGGGAGCTGTTTTTT. Translation: CASSFTPSNTGELFF. Using reference TRBV7-2 and TRBJ2-2 for the parts outside the CDR3, the full variable domain is GAGVSQSPSNKVTEKGKDVELRCDPISGHTALYWYRQSLGQGLEFLIYFQGNSAPDKSGLPSDRFSAERTGGSVSTLTIQRTQQEDSAVYLCASSFTPSNTGELFFGEGSRLTVL.

The genes are TRBV5-6 and TRBJ2-7, with TRBD2 matching 7 bases. V trimming: 0 bases; J trimming: 6 bases; junction bases outside the gene matches: 6. CDR1 is SGHDT, CDR2 YYEEEE, per germline. This CDR3 has 14 residues. CDR3 protein: CASSLEGGTGEQYF. CDR3 nucleotide sequence: TGTGCCAGCAGCTTGGAGGGAGGGACGGGCGAGCAGTACTTC.

The chain recombines TRBV30 with TRBJ2-7; a weak D match, TRBD1 (5 bases). V was pared by 4 bases and J by 5 bases, with 12 bases between. This CDR3 region has 12 residues. Germline V gene data show CDR1 as GTSNPN and CDR2 as SVGIG (reference sequence). CDR3 residues: CAWTDDSHEQYF. As DNA, the CDR3 is TGTGCCTGGACAGACGACAGCCACGAGCAGTACTTC.

This chain uses TRBV19 with TRBJ1-1, with 7 bases aligning to TRBD1. Germline CDR1 and CDR2: LNHDA and SQIVND (reference sequence). Germline trimming cut 1 base from V and 3 bases from J; bases unmatched to any gene: 2. The CDR3 covers 14 residues. The CDR3 protein is CASSIVDRDTEAFF. CDR3 in DNA: TGTGCCAGTAGTATAGTTGACAGGGACACTGAAGCTTTCTTT. The variable domain in full, with the rest retrieved from reference TRBV19 and TRBJ1-1, is DGGITQSPKYLFRKEGQNVTLSCEQNLNHDAMYWYRQDPGQGLRLIYYSQIVNDFQKGDIAEGYSVSREKKESFPLTVTSAQKNPTAFYLCASSIVDRDTEAFFGQGTRLTVV.

The rearrangement joins TRBV5-1 to TRBJ2-3, with 11 bases fitting TRBD1. The V gene end was trimmed by 3 bases and the J gene end by 5 bases; junction bases not matched to a gene: 5. Looked up from germline, CDR1 is SGHRS and CDR2 is YFSETQ. This CDR3 comprises 15 residues. CDR3 region: CASSWTGGIVDTQYF. The CDR3 DNA reads as TGCGCCAGCAGCTGGACAGGGGGCATCGTAGATACGCAGTATTTT.

The chain joins TRBV20-1 to TRBJ2-3, with D unclear. This CDR3 spans 14 amino acids. Per germline, CDR1 DFQATT and CDR2 SNEGSKA (reference sequence). Trimming shortened V by 3 bases and J by 4 bases, and 14 bases separated the two germline ends. CDR3 nucleotide sequence: TGCAGTGCTAGTTATGACATACGTTCAGATACGCAGTATTTT. Protein product: CSASYDIRSDTQYF.

In nucleotides, the CDR3 is TGTGCCTGGATTAGTCCGAGCGGGGGGGCCGGAACGCAGTATTTT. Protein product: CAWISPSGGAGTQYF. V and J are TRBV30 and TRBJ2-3; 10 positions match TRBD2. Germline V lookup: CDR1 GTSNPN, CDR2 SVGIG (reference sequence). This CDR3 spans 15 amino acids. Trimming at V came to 4 bases and at J to 9 bases, leaving 13 bases not matched to a gene.

This chain joins TRBV7-2 and TRBJ2-7; D gene uncertain. CDR3 length: 14 amino acids. Germline assignment: CDR1 SGHTA and CDR2 FQGNSA. V lost 5 bases and J lost 1, with 12 bases in between. CDR3 sequence reads: CASSVVVASYEQYF. The CDR3 DNA sequence: TGTGCCAGCAGCGTTGTAGTAGCATCCTACGAGCAGTACTTC.

This sequence joins TRBV11-2 and TRBJ2-6; D gene uncertain. This CDR3 has 14 residues. V was cut by 5 bases and J by 1 base, with 6 bases left in between. In germline, CDR1 is SGHAT, CDR2 FQNNGV. The CDR3 nucleotides read TGTGCCAGCAGCCGCCTATCTGGGGCCAACGTCCTGACTTTC. The encoded protein is CASSRLSGANVLTF.

The count of this clone is one. The V and J genes are TRBV18 and TRBJ1-1; 8 bases agree with TRBD1. The CDR3 contains 16 residues. After removal of 3 bases from V and 4 bases from J, the junction contained 10 bases not matched to a gene. Germline V lookup: CDR1 KGHSH, CDR2 LQKENI. This CDR3 is CASSPKKGQGATEAFF. In DNA, the CDR3 is TGTGCCAGCTCACCCAAAAAAGGACAGGGTGCCACTGAAGCTTTCTTT. The full variable domain, with the rest looked up from reference TRBV18 and TRBJ1-1, is NAGVMQNPRHLVRRRGQEARLRCSPMKGHSHVYWYRQLPEEGLKFMVYLQKENIIDESGMPKERFSAEFPKEGPSILRIQQVVRGDSAAYFCASSPKKGQGATEAFFGQGTRLTVV.

This chain uses TRBV19 with TRBJ1-2; unclear D gene. Germline CDR1 is LNHDA and CDR2 is SQIVND (reference sequence). Trimming removed 8 bases from V and 2 bases from J, with 12 bases in between. This CDR3 contains 13 residues. DNA for the CDR3: TGTGCCAGTTCGAGGATCTTGAACTATGGCTACACCTTC. This encodes CASSRILNYGYTF.

This chain uses TRBV28 with TRBJ2-1, with a possible D match to TRBD1 (6 bases). The CDR3 spans 14 residues. The V gene lost 3 bases and the J gene lost 9 bases, with 15 bases spanning the gap. Germline V gives CDR1 MDHEN, CDR2 SYDVKM. The CDR3 loop is CASSLKRGYSEQFF. As DNA, the CDR3 is TGTGCCAGCAGTTTGAAAAGGGGGTATAGTGAGCAGTTCTTC. Complete variable domain (other parts from reference TRBV28 and TRBJ2-1): DVKVTQSSRYLVKRTGEKVFLECVQDMDHENMFWYRQDPGLGLRLIYFSYDVKMKEKGDIPEGYSVSREKKERFSLILESASTNQTSMYLCASSLKRGYSEQFFGPGTRLTVL.

The chain couples TRBV6-5 to TRBJ2-3; D is undetermined. Germline V gives CDR1 MNHEY, CDR2 SVGAGI. This CDR3 has 15 amino acids. Between the trimmed V and J ends, which lost 8 bases and 2 bases, there was a span of 17 bases. As DNA, the CDR3 is TGTGCCAGCCCCGGGTTGGTTAACGCCACAGATACGCAGTATTTT. Translating it yields CASPGLVNATDTQYF.

Concerning this clone: At one end the junction does not follow the germline gene, possibly because of a read error. The CDR3 region is CATSSGSSNQPQHF. CDR3 in DNA: TGTGCCACCAGTTCAGGGTCTAGCAATCAGCCCCAGCATTTT. The chain couples TRBV6-5 to TRBJ1-5, with D perhaps matching TRBD1 (5 bases). Germline CDR1 and CDR2: MNHEY and SVGAGI. This CDR3 comprises 14 residues.

J is TRBJ1-1 and V is TRBV7-3; D gene ambiguous. With 3 bases removed from V and 8 bases from J, the gap between germline ends came to 13 bases. CDR1 and CDR2 from the germline V gene are SGHTA and FQGTGA. CDR3 length: 13 residues. CDR3 sequence: CASSFSDPGEAFF. The DNA of the CDR3 is TGTGCCAGCAGCTTTTCCGACCCGGGGGAAGCTTTCTTT.

This chain joins TRBV7-2 and TRBJ1-2; TRBD1 matches at 8 bases. The germline V gene encodes CDR1 SGHTA and CDR2 FQGNSA. V lost 4 bases and J lost 1; bases outside the gene matches: 8. This CDR3 region has 16 residues. This chain's CDR3 is CASSSRTGRYNYGYTF. CDR3 nucleotides: TGTGCCAGCAGCTCTCGGACAGGGCGTTATAACTATGGCTACACCTTC.

This chain joins TRBV25-1 and TRBJ1-5; D not certain. Germline CDR1 and CDR2: MGHDK and SYGVNS. There are 14 residues in the CDR3. Trimming took 2 bases from V and 1 from J, leaving 6 bases between them. DNA for the CDR3: TGTGCCAGCAGTGAAGGGCAGAGCAATCAGCCCCAGCATTTT. Translated, it gives CASSEGQSNQPQHF.

The V and J genes are TRBV4-1 and TRBJ2-7; the D is unclear. Germline-derived CDR1 and CDR2 are MGHRA and YSYEKL. Deletions cut 4 bases from V and 2 bases from J, with 12 bases between. This CDR3 is built from 14 residues. CDR3 protein: CASSPYSDTYEQYF. The DNA for the CDR3 is TGCGCCAGCAGCCCTTATTCCGACACCTACGAGCAGTACTTC.